These 19 T cell receptor beta chains were all obtained from the same sample, sequenced in a study of OX40 agonist ivuxolimab in advanced cancers. The data were produced by immunoSEQ multiplex PCR, yet TCRdb's version contains in-frame clones alone and is incomplete. The repertoire includes 15,000 to 20,000 clones, about 83% of them detected once, and about an eighth sits in the top ten. The material was CD4+ or CD8+ T cells sorted from blood, obtained in a trial of the OX40 agonist ivuxolimab. These receptor sequences come from an adult with an advanced solid tumor such as melanoma, head and neck, liver or kidney cancer.

This sequence joins TRBV5-1 and TRBJ2-2; perhaps D is TRBD1 or TRBD2 (5 bases each). The CDR3 is 15 amino acids. Germline V CDR1 and CDR2: SGHRS, YFSETQ. Trimming removed 0 bases at V and 7 bases at J, with 13 bases between. CDR3 bases: TGCGCCAGCAGCTTGGTTGGGGGTTTTAACGGGGAGCTGTTTTTT. Protein sequence: CASSLVGGFNGELFF.

This clone was seen more than once but under ten times. The chain combines TRBV18 with TRBJ1-1; maybe TRBD1 (6 bases). V gave up 6 bases and J gave up 3 bases, with 8 bases separating them. The CDR3 runs to 12 residues. Germline V gene sequence: CDR1 KGHSH, CDR2 LQKENI. CDR3 DNA: TGTGCCAGCTCCGAGGGGGACACTGAAGCTTTCTTT. This gives the protein CASSEGDTEAFF.

This clone was detected a few times. This chain uses TRBV6-6 with TRBJ1-1; no clear D. The V gene's germline CDR1 is MNHNY and CDR2 SVGAGI (reference sequence). CDR3 length: 13 amino acids. Between the trimmed V and J ends, which lost 6 bases and 2 bases, there was a span of 10 bases. The CDR3 nucleotides are TGTGCCAGCAGGGCCATGGGAAACACTGAAGCTTTCTTT. Translated, it gives CASRAMGNTEAFF.

This chain uses TRBV9 with TRBJ2-2, with 8 bases fitting TRBD1. Germline V CDR1 and CDR2: SGDLS, YYNGEE. This CDR3 has 15 amino acids. Unmatched junction bases numbered 8, after V lost 6 bases and J lost 4 bases. The chain's CDR3 is CASTYGQGGTGELFF. Written as DNA, the CDR3 is TGTGCCAGCACCTACGGACAGGGCGGCACCGGGGAGCTGTTTTTT.

The chain joins TRBV7-2 to TRBJ1-3; D remains unclear. The CDR3 extends over 14 amino acids. CDR1 is SGHTA, CDR2 FQGNSA, per germline. Trimming took off 1 base at V and 2 bases at J, with 6 bases between the two ends. CDR3 DNA sequence: TGTGCCAGCAGCTTAGGGAGGGCTGGAAACACCATATATTTT. Protein sequence: CASSLGRAGNTIYF.

The V and J genes are TRBV19 and TRBJ1-6, with TRBD1 matching 8 bases. J gave up 10 bases and V 6 bases, and 8 bases lay outside the gene matches. CDR1 and CDR2 from the germline V gene are LNHDA and SQIVND (reference sequence). CDR3 length: 14 residues. CDR3: CASRVTGDQSPLHF. The CDR3 coding sequence is TGTGCCAGTAGAGTGACAGGGGATCAATCACCCCTCCACTTT.

The V gene is TRBV10-3, the J gene TRBJ1-1; D is possibly TRBD1 (5 bases). CDR3 size: 14 residues. Germline lookup yields CDR1 ENHRY and CDR2 SYGVKD. V lost 8 bases to trimming and J lost 1 base, with 14 bases between them. Here the CDR3 reads CAIARDGRNTEAFF. The DNA of the CDR3 is TGTGCCATCGCCAGGGACGGTCGGAACACTGAAGCTTTCTTT.

This clone has a handful of counts. CDR3 amino acids: CASSRTSGSYEQYF. The CDR3 DNA follows: TGTGCCAGCTCCCGGACTAGCGGGAGTTACGAGCAGTACTTC. V and J are TRBV18 and TRBJ2-7, with 13 bases that match TRBD2. The CDR3 contains 14 residues. The V gene's germline CDR1 is KGHSH and CDR2 LQKENI. The V and J ends lost 6 bases and 4 bases, in that order; junction bases with no gene match: 3. The full variable domain, completed using reference TRBV18 and TRBJ2-7, is NAGVMQNPRHLVRRRGQEARLRCSPMKGHSHVYWYRQLPEEGLKFMVYLQKENIIDESGMPKERFSAEFPKEGPSILRIQQVVRGDSAAYFCASSRTSGSYEQYFGPGTRLTVT.

The genes are TRBV13 and TRBJ2-7, with D uncertain. The CDR3 length is 17 residues. The V end lost 3 bases, the J end lost 1 base, and 19 bases lay between the germline ends. Germline lookup yields CDR1 PRHDT and CDR2 FYEKMQ (reference sequence). CDR3 residues: CASSFTKTVGHSYEQYF. CDR3 nucleotide sequence: TGTGCCAGCAGCTTTACTAAAACAGTAGGTCATTCCTACGAGCAGTACTTC.

V usage is TRBV14 and J usage is TRBJ2-3; D call uncertain. V lost 5 bases and J lost 4, with 7 bases in between. Germline V lookup: CDR1 SGHDN, CDR2 FVKESK. This CDR3 has 12 residues. CDR3 DNA: TGTGCCAGCAGCATATATCCAGATACGCAGTATTTT. The encoded protein is CASSIYPDTQYF.

The chain is built from TRBV28 and TRBJ1-6, with 12 nucleotides matching TRBD1. After removal of 2 bases from V and 10 bases from J, the junction contained 6 bases not matched to a gene. The CDR3 spans 16 residues. CDR1 and CDR2 (germline): MDHEN, SYDVKM. The CDR3, as DNA: TGTGCCAGCAGTTTAGGGCCGGGACAGGGGGCATCACCCCTCCACTTT. Translated, it gives CASSLGPGQGASPLHF.

This chain uses TRBV6-6 with TRBJ2-4; 7 bases align to TRBD2. CDR1 is MNHNY, CDR2 SVGAGI, per germline (reference sequence). V was clipped by 5 bases and J by 2 bases; unmatched bases: 3. The CDR3 contains 14 residues. CDR3 DNA: TGTGCCAGCAGTGGGGAGGGGACCAAAAACATTCAGTACTTC. Its translation: CASSGEGTKNIQYF.

This clone has just a few counts. The DNA for the CDR3 is TGTGCCAGCAGCTTCACTGGCACCGGGGAGCTGTTTTTT. It encodes CASSFTGTGELFF. The chain recombines TRBV11-2 with TRBJ2-2, with D hard to call. The V end was cut by 3 bases, the J end by 4 bases, with 6 bases between. Germline lookup yields CDR1 SGHAT and CDR2 FQNNGV. CDR3 length equals 13 residues.

The chain joins TRBV19 to TRBJ1-5; 9 positions agree with TRBD1. V lost 4 bases, J lost 6 bases, and 7 bases stayed unmatched. This CDR3 contains 15 residues. CDR1 and CDR2 (germline): LNHDA, SQIVND (reference sequence). In DNA form, the CDR3 reads TGTGCCAGTAGTACCGGGACAGGGTTTCGTCAGCCCCAGCATTTT. Its protein product is CASSTGTGFRQPQHF.

V is TRBV9 and J is TRBJ2-3, with 11 bases aligning to TRBD2. Germline values: CDR1 SGDLS, CDR2 YYNGEE. The CDR3 consists of 15 residues. With 4 bases clipped from V and 4 bases from J, the junction kept 5 bases outside the gene matches. The CDR3 loop reads CASSLLAGVSDTQYF. CDR3 coding DNA: TGTGCCAGCAGCCTACTAGCGGGGGTATCAGATACGCAGTATTTT.

Only a few counts were recorded for this clone. The genes are TRBV11-2 and TRBJ2-1, with D unclear. The CDR3 loop spans 12 amino acids. The V gene lost 3 bases and the J gene lost 9 bases, with 9 bases spanning the gap. Germline-derived CDR1 and CDR2 are SGHAT and FQNNGV. CDR3 region: CASSFSNGEQFF. The CDR3, as DNA: TGTGCCAGCAGCTTTAGTAATGGTGAGCAGTTCTTC.

The rearrangement uses TRBV6-6 and TRBJ1-1, with D unclear. The ends were cut back, 5 bases at V and 2 bases at J, with 9 bases in the middle. Germline assignment: CDR1 MNHNY and CDR2 SVGAGI (reference sequence). The CDR3 has 13 residues. This CDR3 reads CASSPNRNTEAFF. The CDR3 nucleotides read TGTGCCAGCAGTCCGAACAGAAACACTGAAGCTTTCTTT.

This chain links TRBV7-7 with TRBJ2-6; unclear D gene. Germline V lookup: CDR1 SSHAT, CDR2 FNYEAQ (reference sequence). Trimming cost V 3 bases and J 5 bases, with 20 bases left between them. There are 18 residues in the CDR3. The CDR3 region is CASSLIPVPQSRANVLTF. The DNA for the CDR3 is TGTGCCAGCAGCTTGATCCCAGTGCCACAAAGTCGGGCCAACGTCCTGACTTTC.

The chain uses TRBV7-6 and TRBJ2-4; D gene unclear. V lost 5 bases to trimming and J lost 8 bases, with 16 bases between them. There are 14 residues in the CDR3. Per the germline V gene, CDR1 is SGHVS and CDR2 is FNYEAQ. The CDR3 sequence: CASSPLRVADIQYF. CDR3 bases: TGTGCCAGCAGCCCCTTGAGAGTGGCGGACATTCAGTACTTC.